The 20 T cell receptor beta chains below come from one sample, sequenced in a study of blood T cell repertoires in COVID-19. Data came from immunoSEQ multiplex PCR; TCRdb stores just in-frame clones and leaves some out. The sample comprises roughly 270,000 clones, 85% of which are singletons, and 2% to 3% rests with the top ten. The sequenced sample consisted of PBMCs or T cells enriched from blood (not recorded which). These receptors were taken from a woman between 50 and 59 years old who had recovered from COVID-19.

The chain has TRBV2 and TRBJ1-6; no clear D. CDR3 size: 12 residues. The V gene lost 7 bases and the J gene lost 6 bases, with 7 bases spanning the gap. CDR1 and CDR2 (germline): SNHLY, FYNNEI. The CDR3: CASTRSNSPLHF. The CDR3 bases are TGTGCCAGCACACGGTCTAATTCACCCCTCCACTTT.

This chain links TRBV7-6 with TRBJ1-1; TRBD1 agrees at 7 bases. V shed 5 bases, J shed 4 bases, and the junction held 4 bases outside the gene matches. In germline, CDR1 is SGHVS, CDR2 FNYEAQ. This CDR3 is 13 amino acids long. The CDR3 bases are TGTGCCAGCAGCCAAACAGGGGCCACTGAAGCTTTCTTT. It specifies CASSQTGATEAFF.

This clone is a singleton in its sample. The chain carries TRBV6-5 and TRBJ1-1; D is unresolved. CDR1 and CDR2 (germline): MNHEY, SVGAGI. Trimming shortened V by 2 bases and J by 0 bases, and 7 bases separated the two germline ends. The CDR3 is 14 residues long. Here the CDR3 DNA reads TGTGCCAGCAGTTACACTCCGCTGAACACTGAAGCTTTCTTT. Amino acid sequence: CASSYTPLNTEAFF.

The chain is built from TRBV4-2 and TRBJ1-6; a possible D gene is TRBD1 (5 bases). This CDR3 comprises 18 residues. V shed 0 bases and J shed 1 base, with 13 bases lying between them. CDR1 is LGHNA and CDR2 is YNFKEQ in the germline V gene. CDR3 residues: CASSQDWVRASYNSPLHF. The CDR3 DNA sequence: TGTGCCAGCAGCCAAGATTGGGTCAGGGCGTCCTATAATTCACCCCTCCACTTT.

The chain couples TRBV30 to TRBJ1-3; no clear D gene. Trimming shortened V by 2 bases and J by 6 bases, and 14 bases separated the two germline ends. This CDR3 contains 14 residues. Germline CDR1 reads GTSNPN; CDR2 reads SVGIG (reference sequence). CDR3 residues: CAWSIGVSINTIYF. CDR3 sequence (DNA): TGTGCCTGGAGTATCGGGGTGTCTATAAACACCATATATTTT.

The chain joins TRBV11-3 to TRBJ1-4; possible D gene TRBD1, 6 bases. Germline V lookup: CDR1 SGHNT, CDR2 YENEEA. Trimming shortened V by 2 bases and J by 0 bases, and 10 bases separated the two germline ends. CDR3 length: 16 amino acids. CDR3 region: CASSLLGGATNEKLFF. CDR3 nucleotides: TGTGCCAGCAGCTTATTAGGGGGTGCAACTAATGAAAAACTGTTTTTT.

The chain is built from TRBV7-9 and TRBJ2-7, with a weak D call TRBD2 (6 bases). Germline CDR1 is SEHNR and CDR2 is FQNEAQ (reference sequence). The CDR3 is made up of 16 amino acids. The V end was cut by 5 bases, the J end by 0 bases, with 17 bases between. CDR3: CASSPLRGYSSYEQYF. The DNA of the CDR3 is TGTGCCAGCAGCCCTCTCCGGGGGTACAGCTCCTACGAGCAGTACTTC.

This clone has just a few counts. The chain's CDR3 is CASSPPAGQLTGELFF. CDR3 nucleotide sequence: TGTGCCAGCAGCCCACCCGCGGGACAGTTAACCGGGGAGCTGTTTTTT. The J gene is TRBJ2-2, the V gene TRBV7-2; D is perhaps TRBD1 (7 bases). V dropped 5 bases and J dropped 5 bases, with 18 bases sitting between them. The CDR3 covers 16 residues. Germline V gives CDR1 SGHTA, CDR2 FQGNSA. Full variable domain (remainder filled in from reference TRBV7-2 and TRBJ2-2): GAGVSQSPSNKVTEKGKDVELRCDPISGHTALYWYRQSLGQGLEFLIYFQGNSAPDKSGLPSDRFSAERTGGSVSTLTIQRTQQEDSAVYLCASSPPAGQLTGELFFGEGSRLTVL.

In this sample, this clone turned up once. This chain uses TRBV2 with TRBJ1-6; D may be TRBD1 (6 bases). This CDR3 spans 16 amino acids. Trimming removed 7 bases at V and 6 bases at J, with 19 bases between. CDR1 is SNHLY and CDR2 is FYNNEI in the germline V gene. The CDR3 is CASITNAGVLNSPLHF. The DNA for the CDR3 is TGTGCCAGCATAACGAACGCAGGGGTCCTTAATTCACCCCTCCACTTT.

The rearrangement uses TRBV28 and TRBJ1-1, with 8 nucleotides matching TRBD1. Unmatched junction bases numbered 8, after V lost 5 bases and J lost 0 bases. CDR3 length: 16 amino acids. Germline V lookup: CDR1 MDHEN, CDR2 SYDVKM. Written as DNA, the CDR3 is TGTGCCAGCAGTCCATGGACAGGGCCGATGAACACTGAAGCTTTCTTT. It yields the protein CASSPWTGPMNTEAFF. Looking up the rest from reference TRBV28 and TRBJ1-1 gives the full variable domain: DVKVTQSSRYLVKRTGEKVFLECVQDMDHENMFWYRQDPGLGLRLIYFSYDVKMKEKGDIPEGYSVSREKKERFSLILESASTNQTSMYLCASSPWTGPMNTEAFFGQGTRLTVV.

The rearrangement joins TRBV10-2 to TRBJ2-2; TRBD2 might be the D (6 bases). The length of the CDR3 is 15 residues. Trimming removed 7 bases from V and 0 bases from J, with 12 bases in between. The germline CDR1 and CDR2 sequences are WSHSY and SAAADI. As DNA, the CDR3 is TGCGCCAGCAAACCTAGCGAATCGAACACCGGGGAGCTGTTTTTT. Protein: CASKPSESNTGELFF.

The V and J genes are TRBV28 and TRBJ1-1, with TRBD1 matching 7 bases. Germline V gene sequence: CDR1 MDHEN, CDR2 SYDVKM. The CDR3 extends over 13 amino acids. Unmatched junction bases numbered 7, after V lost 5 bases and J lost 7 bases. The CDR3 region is CASSETGSGEAFF. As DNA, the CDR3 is TGTGCCAGCAGTGAGACAGGGTCTGGTGAAGCTTTCTTT.

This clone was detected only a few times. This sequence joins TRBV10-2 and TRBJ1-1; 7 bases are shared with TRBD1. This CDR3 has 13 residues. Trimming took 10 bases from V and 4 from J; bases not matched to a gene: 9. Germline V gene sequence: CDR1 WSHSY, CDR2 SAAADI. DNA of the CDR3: TGCGCCACCTCGGGACAGTGGAGCACTGAAGCTTTCTTT. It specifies CATSGQWSTEAFF.

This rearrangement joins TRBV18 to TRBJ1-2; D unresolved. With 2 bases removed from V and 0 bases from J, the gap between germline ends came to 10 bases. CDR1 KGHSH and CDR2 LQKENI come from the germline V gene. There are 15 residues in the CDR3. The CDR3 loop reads CASSPMAVANYGYTF. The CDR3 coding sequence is TGTGCCAGCTCACCAATGGCGGTAGCTAACTATGGCTACACCTTC.

The CDR3 DNA is TGTGCCAGCTCACCACAGGGCCAAGGGGGAATGAACACTGAAGCTTTCTTT. It is translated as CASSPQGQGGMNTEAFF. The rearrangement links TRBV18 to TRBJ1-1, with D possibly matching TRBD1 (6 bases). CDR3 size: 17 residues. Germline V CDR1 and CDR2: KGHSH, LQKENI. V lost 1 base to trimming and J lost 0 bases, with 15 bases between them.

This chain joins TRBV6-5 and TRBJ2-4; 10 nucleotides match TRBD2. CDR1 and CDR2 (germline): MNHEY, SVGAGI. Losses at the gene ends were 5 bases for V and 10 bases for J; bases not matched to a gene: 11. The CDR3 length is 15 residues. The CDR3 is CASSRQREGPIIQYF. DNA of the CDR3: TGTGCCAGCAGTCGGCAGCGGGAGGGACCCATTATTCAGTACTTC.

Here the CDR3 reads CASSFVDRLNTEAFF. CDR3 DNA: TGTGCCAGCAGCTTTGTGGACAGGTTGAACACTGAAGCTTTCTTT. The J gene is TRBJ1-1, the V gene TRBV5-6; 7 bases are shared with TRBD1. In germline, CDR1 is SGHDT, CDR2 YYEEEE. The CDR3 is 15 residues long. V was clipped by 2 bases and J by 0 bases; unmatched bases: 4.

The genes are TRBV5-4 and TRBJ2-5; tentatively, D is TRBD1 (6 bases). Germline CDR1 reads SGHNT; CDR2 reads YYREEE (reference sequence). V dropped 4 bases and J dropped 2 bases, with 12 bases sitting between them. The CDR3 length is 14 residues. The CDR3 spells CASSGWTAQETQYF. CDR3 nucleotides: TGTGCCAGCAGCGGTTGGACAGCTCAAGAGACCCAGTACTTC.

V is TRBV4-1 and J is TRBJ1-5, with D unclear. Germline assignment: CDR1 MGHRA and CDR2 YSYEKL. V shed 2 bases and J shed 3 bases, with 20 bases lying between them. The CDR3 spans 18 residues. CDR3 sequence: CASSQLSLRQQTNQPQHF. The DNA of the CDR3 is TGCGCCAGCAGCCAATTATCATTGCGGCAACAAACCAATCAGCCCCAGCATTTT.

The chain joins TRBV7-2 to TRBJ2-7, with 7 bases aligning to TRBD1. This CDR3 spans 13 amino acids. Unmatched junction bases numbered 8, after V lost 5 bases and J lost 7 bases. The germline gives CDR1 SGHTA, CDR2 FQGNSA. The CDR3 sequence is CASSTRQGLEQYF. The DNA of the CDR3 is TGTGCCAGCAGCACCCGACAGGGTCTAGAGCAGTACTTC.